The 3 T cell receptor beta chains listed next were all sequenced from one sample in a study of Graves' ophthalmopathy and Graves' hyperthyroidism. The authors amplified TCR beta CDR3 regions, and they did so from RNA transcripts for repertoire sequencing. First-round RT-PCR with HTBI primers preceded a second-round multiplex PCR. TCRdb re-analysed the multiplex PCR reads in MiXCR, keeping a single row per CDR3 protein. The sample lists more than 1,000,000 distinct CDR3 sequences, 35% to 40% occurring once. Sequencing was done on a sample of peripheral blood or thyroid tissue (not recorded which). Receptors originate from an adult man with Graves' hyperthyroidism.

This clonotype appeared a few times. V is TRBV7-8 and J is TRBJ1-6; weak D call: TRBD1 (5 bases). The CDR3 runs 15 residues. Trimming shortened V by 5 bases and J by 6 bases, and 14 bases separated the two germline ends. Germline-derived CDR1 and CDR2 are SGHVS and FQNEAQ. The CDR3, as DNA: TGTGCCAGCAGCCCCGGGGGGGGGAGTAATTCACCCCTCCACTTT. This gives the protein CASSPGGGSNSPLHF.

This clonotype was observed at least ten times. The chain recombines TRBV10-3 with TRBJ2-5; D is uncertain. In germline, CDR1 is ENHRY, CDR2 SYGVKD. The V end lost 3 bases, the J end lost 0 bases, and 5 bases lay between the germline ends. This CDR3 region has 13 residues. Here the CDR3 reads CAISERDQETQYF. DNA for the CDR3: TGTGCCATCAGTGAACGGGACCAAGAGACCCAGTACTTC.

The chain couples TRBV12-3 or TRBV12-4 to TRBJ1-6; a weak D match, TRBD1 (5 bases). The CDR3 has 15 amino acids. The V end lost 1 base, the J end lost 6 bases, and 10 bases lay between the germline ends. The CDR3 loop reads CASSLVGAINSPLHF. CDR3 bases: TGTGCCAGCAGTTTAGTAGGGGCGATTAATTCACCCCTCCACTTT.